The entry that follows covers one T cell receptor beta chain sequence. This clone showed up just once. Its recognized antigen is unknown. Per-nucleotide qualities are absent, and no much larger clonotype sits a single base away. This record belongs to a study of blood T cell repertoires in COVID-19 (dated by TCRdb to about 2020). Broadly, across the study: The collaborator samples originated in the United States, Italy and Spain and spanned the acute and convalescent phases of COVID-19. A freely available public database, intended as a resource for researchers studying the immune response to SARS-CoV-2, is where the repertoires were released. HLA class I and class II types, where available, came from metadata supplied by the sample provider rather than from assay-based typing. The prospective study material was composed of cDNA or gDNA derived from T cells, B-cell-depleted T cells, or PBMCs. The dataset comprised deeply sampled blood TCRbeta repertoires from subjects exposed to, actively infected with, or recovered from COVID-19. Nearly every sample came with metadata listing a de-identified subject ID, COVID-19 status, age in years and sex. Samples came from the ongoing ImmuneRACE study (first 160 participants) plus 1,254 subjects from 6 global collaborators. Study-wide findings and limitations: The quantity of clinical and demographic metadata differed by source and by participant and was supplied without curation.

Collaborating institutions collected whole blood in K2EDTA tubes following their own protocols. For TCRbeta analysis, collaborators shipped samples as frozen whole blood, isolated PBMCs, or DNA extracted from either of those sample types. TCRbeta CDR3 regions were amplified from genomic DNA using the immunoSEQ Assay, a bias-controlled multiplex PCR. On the authors' methods: Nucleated cell counts per sample were estimated from amplification of reference gene primers within the assay. To quantify the absolute abundance of each unique TCRbeta CDR3 rearrangement, sequence reads were collapsed and filtered. For each sample, productive Simpson clonality was calculated as the square root of Simpson's diversity index over productive rearrangements. TCRdb took over this immuneACCESS table, retaining in-frame rearrangements with V and J assigned. Such tables are incomplete; in checked studies, under half of the missing clones stem from an unresolved V gene, and the remainder is unexplained. That table is the source of V, J and clone size, and D and trimming were worked out from the DNA. Counted in this sample were under 60,000 clones; roughly 90% of them appeared once. About 9.4% of the sample belongs to the ten largest clones.

This TCR was recovered from a human donor with acute or convalescent COVID-19. The donor label of this sample is uncertain. Sample: peripheral blood.

Read as DNA, the sequence is TGTGCCAGCAGTACCCGGGCGGGACAGAGACCCCACGAGCAGTACTTC. Translated, this gives CASSTRAGQRPHEQYF. The chain is encoded by TRBV27 joined to TRBJ2-7, with a tentative D gene TRBD1 over 7 matching bases. Via the germline V gene (reference sequence), CDR1 is MNHEY and CDR2 SMNVEV. Trimming removed 5 bases from V and 5 bases from J, leaving 22 bases between the germline ends. The CDR3 sequence holds 16 residues, the cysteine and phenylalanine included. The entry retains the CDR3 DNA only, 48 bases that are in frame from base 1.